These 2 T cell receptor beta chains were all obtained from the same sample, sequenced in a study of identical twins (TCRdb year 2016). Library preparation employed 5' RACE. TCRdb shows the sequencer as Illumina HiSeq 2000. In TCRdb, the public reads were trimmed at Q25 with fastp and aligned with MiXCR, with productive beta chains retained. Records with the same CDR3 protein are collapsed into one entry carrying the most frequent genes and DNA. The sample table contains 1.5 million to 2 million distinct CDR3 sequences; only one count was recorded for less than 35% of them. 0.25% to 0.3% of the sample belongs to the ten largest clones. Sequenced material: cord blood. The origin of the receptors is a newborn girl in good health.

The chain combines TRBV6-5 with TRBJ2-1, with 8 nucleotides matching TRBD1. There are 14 residues in the CDR3. Germline V lookup: CDR1 MNHEY, CDR2 SVGAGI. J was trimmed by 7 bases and V by 7 bases; bases with no gene match: 9. The CDR3 sequence: CASKPQGARNEQFF. The CDR3 nucleotides are TGTGCCAGCAAGCCGCAGGGGGCGCGGAATGAGCAGTTCTTC.

This clonotype occurred once. This chain connects TRBV5-6 to TRBJ2-1; a weak D match, TRBD1 (6 bases). V lost 3 bases to trimming and J lost 3 bases, with 19 bases between them. CDR1 is SGHDT, CDR2 YYEEEE, per germline. The CDR3 is made up of 17 amino acids. The CDR3 nucleotides read TGTGCCAGCAGCTCCCTCGGCACAGGGTCTGACTACAATGAGCAGTTCTTC. It specifies CASSSLGTGSDYNEQFF.